This TCR beta chain was recovered during a study of blood T cell repertoires in COVID-19. This CDR3 region has 13 residues. Germline V gene sequence: CDR1 LNHDA, CDR2 SQIVND (reference sequence). Trimming removed 8 bases at V and 4 bases at J, with 14 bases between. Profiled with immunoSEQ multiplex PCR; TCRdb holds only in-frame clones, not every one. The sample includes 91,000 or so clones, approximately 82% seen only once; the top ten take 6% to 7.5%. This TCR was recovered from a middle-aged man with active or convalescent COVID-19. V gene TRBV19 combines with J gene TRBJ1-1; D might be TRBD1 (6 bases). Sequencing was performed on peripheral blood. CDR3 sequence reads: CASLPGTPTEAFF. As DNA, the CDR3 is TGTGCCAGTTTACCTGGGACACCCACTGAAGCTTTCTTT.